Listed here is a single T cell receptor (beta chain). These data are taken from a study of blood T cell repertoires in COVID-19. TCRdb keeps only in-frame clones here, not all; method: immunoSEQ multiplex PCR. This repertoire shows 9,000 to 10,000 clones, about 81% found once; its top ten account for 24%. V gave up 0 bases and J gave up 0 bases, with 8 bases separating them. From germline, CDR1 is SGHTA and CDR2 FQGNSA. CDR3 length equals 15 residues. This TCR derives from a man in his 60s with active COVID-19. The sequenced material came from peripheral blood. The V and J genes are TRBV7-2 and TRBJ1-1, with D unclear. Here the CDR3 reads CASSLAGRVNTEAFF. CDR3 nucleotides: TGTGCCAGCAGCTTAGCGGGGAGAGTGAACACTGAAGCTTTCTTT.